What follows are 24 T cell receptor beta chains derived from one specimen sequenced in a study of tumor-infiltrating lymphocytes in primary liver carcinoma. Scientists recovered RNA and DNA together from around 20-30 mg of unsorted bulk tissue. A primer matching the constant region was used to make TCR beta cDNA from around 550 ng of total RNA. Investigators got TCR beta libraries out of three nested multiplex PCR rounds, done with slightly modified ARM-PCR. It was with TRBV1-TRBV30 forward primers and a C-beta reverse primer that the first two PCR rounds were run, at around 10 cycles each. TCRdb analysed the multiplex PCR reads with MiXCR anew, one entry per CDR3 protein. Among roughly 36,000 distinct CDR3 sequences listed, roughly 73% were seen once. Sequencing used tumor-adjacent normal liver tissue. The receptors derive from a man in his forties with primary liver carcinoma and hepatitis B virus infection.

This clonotype was counted between two and nine times. At one of its ends the junction is not consistent with the germline gene, which may arise from a read error. The chain combines TRBV29-1 with TRBJ1-4; TRBD1 is a possible D gene (5 bases). Germline V lookup: CDR1 SQVTM, CDR2 ANQGSEA. The CDR3 covers 13 residues. CDR3 in DNA: TGTGGACATGTGGACGGACGTAATGAAAAACTGTTTTTT. This codes for CGHVDGRNEKLFF.

This clonotype was seen more than once but under ten times. The chain joins TRBV6-1 to TRBJ1-4, with D hard to call. V was pared by 9 bases and J by 8 bases, with 19 bases between. There are 14 residues in the CDR3. Per the germline V gene, CDR1 is MNHNS and CDR2 is SASEGT. The CDR3 is CASKDGRNGEKLFF. The CDR3 DNA sequence: TGTGCCAGTAAGGACGGACGTAATGGCGAAAAACTGTTTTTT.

The table lists this clonotype with a count of one. The final CDR3 position lacks the conserved phenylalanine or tryptophan, pointing to a likely read error. It is unclear where the CDR3 begins or ends on the DNA, so no DNA is shown, and the CDR3 is as TCRdb lists it. The chain uses TRBV11-3 and TRBJ1-5; the listed D gene, TRBD1, was not tested against the DNA. The CDR3 spans 15 amino acids, including both terminal residues. Germline lookup yields CDR1 SGHNT and CDR2 YENEEA. The CDR3 spells CASSLDLGVAHPQRC.

This clonotype was observed once. V gene TRBV28 combines with J gene TRBJ1-5; 8 nucleotides match TRBD1. The DNA end is more similar to TRBJ2-3, so the J call may be wrong. The germline V gene encodes CDR1 MDHEN and CDR2 SYDVKM. The CDR3 extends over 14 amino acids. The CDR3 DNA follows: TGTGCCAGCAGTCTGACAGGGGCGACTCAGCTCCAGTATTTT. It yields the protein CASSLTGATQLQYF.

V usage is TRBV6-5 and J usage is TRBJ2-1; a possible D gene is TRBD2 (7 bases). This CDR3 is built from 12 residues. Trimming stripped 1 base from V and 14 bases from J, with 12 bases between. Per the germline V gene, CDR1 is MNHEY and CDR2 is SVGAGI. The CDR3 loop reads CASSYWGGHEFF. CDR3 bases: TGTGCCAGCAGTTACTGGGGGGGGCACGAGTTCTTC.

The chain joins TRBV6-4 to TRBJ2-2, with a tentative D call TRBD2 (5 bases). Germline V gene data show CDR1 as MRHNA and CDR2 as SNTAGT. The CDR3 runs to 15 residues. V dropped 7 bases and J dropped 3 bases, with 15 bases sitting between them. CDR3 loop: CASNLRRGDTGELFF. CDR3 bases: TGTGCCAGCAACCTTCGACGGGGAGACACCGGGGAGCTGTTTTTT.

This clonotype was counted once. One end of the junction varies from germline; a read error may be responsible. The chain uses TRBV5-1 and TRBJ2-2, with D perhaps being TRBD1 or TRBD2 (5 bases each). Looked up from germline, CDR1 is SGHRS and CDR2 is YFSETQ. The CDR3 is made up of 16 amino acids. CDR3 amino acids: CASNLAGRALEGELFF. The CDR3 nucleotides are TGCGCCAGCAACTTGGCGGGCAGGGCCCTTGAAGGGGAGCTGTTTTTT.

Turning to this clonotype: It is likely a read error, because the conserved phenylalanine at the end of the CDR3 is missing. CDR3 nucleotides: TGCGCCAGTCGACAGGCTGGGGAGACCCAGTACTAC. As protein: CASRQAGETQYY. The chain has TRBV19 and TRBJ2-5; D may be TRBD1 (6 bases). Looked up from germline, CDR1 is LNHDA and CDR2 is SQIVND (reference sequence). CDR3 length equals 12 residues.

This clonotype was counted many times. Here the CDR3 DNA reads TGCGCCAGCAGCTTATTAACAGGGGGCTCGGGGTACGAGCAGTACTTC. This encodes CASSLLTGGSGYEQYF. The chain employs TRBV5-1 and TRBJ2-7, with TRBD1 identical over 9 bases. The CDR3 runs 16 residues. With V trimmed by 2 bases and J by 4 bases, 10 bases remained unmatched. CDR1 is SGHRS and CDR2 is YFSETQ in the germline V gene.

The chain joins TRBV2 to TRBJ2-4; tentatively, D is TRBD1 or TRBD2 (5 bases each). With 2 bases removed from V and 6 bases from J, the gap between germline ends came to 17 bases. This CDR3 has 16 amino acids. Looked up from germline, CDR1 is SNHLY and CDR2 is FYNNEI. CDR3 DNA: TGTGCCAGCAGTGAACGGGGCCCCCAATCGCTAAACATTCAGTACTTC. Translating it yields CASSERGPQSLNIQYF.

To note about this clonotype: Sequence at one end of the junction differs from germline and may be a read error. The chain carries TRBV11-2 and TRBJ2-7, with TRBD2 as a possible D gene (6 bases). The germline V gene has CDR1 SGHAT and CDR2 FQNNGV. The CDR3 is 13 residues long. The CDR3 nucleotides read TGTGCCAGCAACTTAAGTGAGCGGGTCCAGCAGTACTTC. Residues: CASNLSERVQQYF.

This clonotype has just one count. This chain connects TRBV12-5 to TRBJ2-7; D possibly matches TRBD1 or TRBD2 (5 bases each). Germline CDR1 reads LGHNT; CDR2 reads FRNRAP. There are 13 residues in the CDR3. CDR3 sequence (DNA): TGTGCCACTGAGGGGACCGGATTCTACGAGCAGTACTTC. Protein: CATEGTGFYEQYF.

This clonotype was picked up a small number of times. A junction boundary mismatches the germline segment, possibly from a read error. This chain uses TRBV29-1 with TRBJ1-2; 8 nucleotides agree with TRBD1. CDR3 length: 13 amino acids. Germline CDR1 is SQVTM and CDR2 is ANQGSEA. The CDR3 sequence: CSVRSGGTYGYSF. The CDR3, as DNA: TGCAGCGTCCGATCAGGGGGCACCTATGGCTACAGCTTC.

As concerns this clonotype: One end of the junction fails to match germline, which may point to a read error. The chain has TRBV10-3 and TRBJ1-5; D not certain. The CDR3 consists of 14 residues. Germline CDR1 ENHRY, CDR2 SYGVKD. The chain's CDR3 is CAISERGANQTQHF. The CDR3 bases are TGTGCCATCAGTGAGCGGGGAGCGAATCAGACTCAGCATTTC.

CDR3 sequence (DNA): TGTGCCAGGAGTAGACGTCGGGGGCCGGCCGAAGCTTTCTTT. Protein: CARSRRRGPAEAFF. The rearrangement uses TRBV12-3 or TRBV12-4 and TRBJ1-1, with a weak D call TRBD1 (6 bases). CDR3 size: 14 residues. Trimming stripped 9 bases from V and 8 bases from J, with 22 bases between.

This clonotype was detected only a few times. This may arise from a read error, as a much more abundant clone is one base away. Since the CDR3 does not end with the conserved phenylalanine or tryptophan, this likely comes from a read error. It is unclear where the CDR3 begins or ends on the DNA, so no DNA is shown, and the CDR3 is as TCRdb lists it. This chain uses TRBV11-2 with TRBJ2-5; the tabulated D call, TRBD2, remains unverified against the DNA. Germline V lookup: CDR1 SGHAT, CDR2 FQNNGV. The CDR3 has 13 amino acids, counting both end residues. Here the CDR3 reads CASSWGLQETRYY.

For the CDR3, the DNA is TGTGCCAGCAGCCGTATCTGGAGGGGCAATCAGCCCCAGCATTTT. Amino acids: CASSRIWRGNQPQHF. The rearrangement links TRBV6-6 to TRBJ1-5; no reliable D call. From germline, CDR1 is MNHNY and CDR2 SVGAGI (reference sequence). The V and J ends lost 6 bases and 2 bases respectively, with 14 bases between them. This CDR3 is built from 15 residues.

To note about this clonotype: Germline and junction disagree at one end, which may indicate a read error. The V and J genes are TRBV28 and TRBJ2-6; D unresolved. This CDR3 contains 16 residues. CDR1 and CDR2 from the germline V gene are MDHEN and SYDVKM. The CDR3 loop reads CASTNKGNSGANVLTF. The CDR3 DNA reads TGTGCCAGCACTAACAAGGGTAACTCTGGAGCCAACGTCCTGACTTTC.

The V gene is TRBV5-1, the J gene TRBJ2-1; D unclear. Germline loops: CDR1 SGHRS, CDR2 YFSETQ. V lost 0 bases to trimming and J lost 4 bases, with 11 bases between them. There are 15 residues in the CDR3. For the CDR3, the DNA is TGCGCCAGCAGCTTGGTTGAGGAGCCTTACAATGAGCAGTTCTTC. As protein: CASSLVEEPYNEQFF.

About this clonotype itself: Relative to the germline gene, one junction end is altered; a read error may explain this. V gene TRBV6-5 combines with J gene TRBJ2-2; D is perhaps TRBD1 (7 bases). Germline V gives CDR1 MNHEY, CDR2 SVGAGI. CDR3 length: 15 amino acids. In DNA form, the CDR3 reads TGTGTCAGCAGTTACTCGTCGACTTCCAGGGGGGAACTGTTTTTT. This translates into CVSSYSSTSRGELFF.

A few counts support this clonotype. V usage is TRBV29-1 and J usage is TRBJ2-7; 7 positions agree with TRBD1. Trimming removed 7 bases from V and 7 bases from J; junction bases left unmatched: 7. CDR3 length: 11 amino acids. Germline CDR1 is SQVTM and CDR2 is ANQGSEA. CDR3: CSAGQVAEQYF. The CDR3 region has the DNA TGCAGCGCCGGACAGGTCGCTGAGCAGTACTTC.

This CDR3 is CASSWKQGSIQYF. The CDR3 DNA is TGTGCCAGCAGCTGGAAGCAGGGTAGCATTCAGTACTTC. The chain combines TRBV11-1 with TRBJ2-4; possibly TRBD1 for D (5 bases). V was pared by 4 bases and J by 9 bases, with 13 bases between. CDR1 and CDR2 from the germline V gene are SGHAT and FQDESV (reference sequence). The CDR3 has 13 amino acids. Variable domain in full (rest from reference TRBV11-1 and TRBJ2-4): EAEVAQSPRYKITEKSQAVAFWCDPISGHATLYWYRQILGQGPELLVQFQDESVVDDSQLPKDRFSAERLKGVDSTLKIQPAELGDSAMYLCASSWKQGSIQYFGAGTRLSVL.

A remark on this clonotype: The final CDR3 position lacks the conserved phenylalanine or tryptophan, pointing to a likely read error. The genes are TRBV9 and TRBJ2-3; no clear D gene. Trimming pared 5 bases from V and 4 bases from J, leaving 23 bases between. CDR1 is SGDLS and CDR2 is YYNGEE in the germline V gene. The CDR3 length is 17 residues. In DNA form, the CDR3 reads TGTGCCAGCAGTGGGTCCTTCCGGTCGGCGGCCCCAGATACGCAGTATTAT. Translating gives CASSGSFRSAAPDTQYY.

The gene calls are TRBV20-1 and TRBJ2-3, with D unclear. This CDR3 region has 10 residues. The ends were cut back, 3 bases at V and 6 bases at J, with 4 bases in the middle. In germline, CDR1 is DFQATT, CDR2 SNEGSKA (reference sequence). CDR3 loop: CSASLDTQYF. DNA of the CDR3: TGCAGTGCTAGTCTGGATACGCAGTATTTT.